This TCR beta chain was retrieved from a study of blood T cell repertoires in COVID-19. Overall study: The United States, Italy and Spain supplied acute and convalescent COVID-19 samples. T cells, B-cell-depleted T cells, or PBMCs supplied cDNA or gDNA.

The CDR3 totals 16 residues. Looked up from germline, CDR1 is LGHNA and CDR2 is YSLEER. V shed 2 bases and J 3 bases; nucleotides not matched to a gene: 6. This clone was detected only once. The repertoire was sequenced with immunoSEQ multiplex PCR; TCRdb's copy has only in-frame clones and lacks some. The sample records 250,000 to 300,000 clones, approximately 86% being singletons. Sequencing was carried out using peripheral blood. This TCR was recovered from a woman between 70 and 85 years old with COVID-19, enrolled during active disease. The chain links TRBV4-3 to TRBJ2-1; 8 bases map to TRBD1. CDR3 amino acids: CASSQHRTGYYNEQFF. CDR3 sequence (DNA): TGCGCCAGCAGCCAACATAGGACAGGGTACTACAATGAGCAGTTCTTC.